A selection of T cell receptor beta chains follows, all from one sample in a study of CD8+CD57+ T cells in acquired aplastic anemia. TCRdb recomputed calls from the reads with MiXCR, one row per CDR3 protein. The sample consists of tens of thousands of distinct CDR3 sequences, approximately 46% of them appearing once. The sequenced sample consisted of sorted CD4+, CD8+, or CD8+CD57+ T cells (not recorded which) from PBMCs. These receptors were obtained from a human donor in good health, serving as a control. Each CDR3 is given with its conserved first and last residue. D genes are given only for firm matches. Clone size is shown for a subset of rows, as once, few, many or a class of expanded clone.

D	J	V	size	DNA	CDR3
NA	TRBJ1-4	TRBV6-1	NA	TGTGCCACCCGCCCAGGAGTTGATAATGAAAAACTGTTTTTT	CATRPGVDNEKLFF
NA	TRBJ1-2	TRBV9	many	TGTGCCAGCAGCGTAGGGTTGTTTCCGTCTGGGTATGGCTACACCTTC	CASSVGLFPSGYGYTF
TRBD2	TRBJ2-7	TRBV20-1	NA	TGCAGTGCTAGAGAACAGCGGAGCGGGGAAGCCTACGAGCAGTACTTC	CSAREQRSGEAYEQYF
TRBD1	TRBJ1-4	TRBV29-1	many	TGCAGCGTCCGGACAGGGGATGAAAAACTGTTTTTT	CSVRTGDEKLFF
NA	TRBJ1-4	TRBV7-9	NA	TGTGCCAGCAGCGCCGGACCTGAAAAACTGTTTTTT	CASSAGPEKLFF
NA	TRBJ1-1	TRBV15	NA	TGTGCCACCAGCAGAGACAAGGGTCAAGCTTTCTTT	CATSRDKGQAFF
NA	TRBJ1-1	TRBV9	many	TGTGCCAGCAGCCCGAGGGACACCTCTGCCACTGAAGCTTTCTTT	CASSPRDTSATEAFF
NA	TRBJ1-4	TRBV5-5	NA	TGTGCCAGCAGCTTGGAAGGGGCAGGAGGTGAAAAACTGTTTTTT	CASSLEGAGGEKLFF
NA	TRBJ1-2	TRBV11-2	NA	TGTGCCAGCAGCTTAGACCACTATGGCTACACCTTC	CASSLDHYGYTF
NA	TRBJ1-2	TRBV29-1	NA	TGCAGCGTTTCCGACTATGGCTACACCTTC	CSVSDYGYTF
NA	TRBJ1-2	TRBV12-3/TRBV12-4	many	TGTGCCAGCAGCCCCACAGACTATGGCTACACCTTC	CASSPTDYGYTF
NA	TRBJ1-5	TRBV19	NA	TGTGCCAGTACCCGACAGCCCCAGCATTTT	CASTRQPQHF
NA	TRBJ2-1	TRBV24-1	once	TGTGCCACCAGTGATCAACAGGGTGAGTTGTTCTTC	CATSDQQGELFF
NA	TRBJ1-2	TRBV29-1	NA	TGCAGCGTTGACCGAAGCGGCTACACCTTC	CSVDRSGYTF
NA	TRBJ1-2	TRBV19	NA	TGTGCCAGTAGTGGGGTGGGGCCTGGCTACACCTTC	CASSGVGPGYTF
NA	TRBJ2-7	TRBV6-1	many	TGTGCCAGCAGTGAAGTGGGCCAGGGGACCTACGAGCAGTACTTC	CASSEVGQGTYEQYF
TRBD2	TRBJ2-1	TRBV29-1	NA	TGCAGCGTTGAGGGACTAGCGTTAAATGAGCAGTTCTTC	CSVEGLALNEQFF
TRBD1	TRBJ1-2	TRBV9	NA	TGTGCCAGCAGCGCCGAGGACAGGAGGAGCTATGGCTACACCTTC	CASSAEDRRSYGYTF
TRBD2	TRBJ2-3	TRBV29-1	NA	TGCAGCGTTGAGCCTAGCGGGATTTCGACAGATACGCAGTATTTT	CSVEPSGISTDTQYF
TRBD2	TRBJ2-5	TRBV2	NA	TGTGCCAGCAGCACTAGCGTTGAAGAGACCCAGTACTTC	CASSTSVEETQYF
NA	TRBJ2-2	TRBV20-1	NA	TGCAGTGTGTCACGGGGTCTCGACGGGGAGCTGTTTTTT	CSVSRGLDGELFF
NA	TRBJ2-7	TRBV6-1	few	TGTGCCAGCAGTGAAGGGAAGGCGTGCGGAATCTACGAGCAGTACTTC	CASSEGKACGIYEQYF
NA	TRBJ1-1	TRBV5-6	few	TGTGCCAGCAGCTCGGGGATTCCTTGGAACACTGAAGCTTTCTTT	CASSSGIPWNTEAFF
NA	TRBJ2-7	TRBV10-3	many	TGTGCCACCGCCGAAGGGAGCGAGCAGTACTTC	CATAEGSEQYF
NA	TRBJ1-1	TRBV29-1	many	TGCAGCGTTGAAATCGTGGACAGGAACACTGAAGCTTTCTTT	CSVEIVDRNTEAFF
NA	TRBJ1-6	TRBV27	NA	TGTGCCAGCAGTTTATCCCAGGGGAATTCACCCCTCCACTTT	CASSLSQGNSPLHF
NA	TRBJ1-5	TRBV7-6	NA	TGTGCCAGCAGCTTAGCGCCCTCGATGAATAGCAATCAGCCCCAGCATTTT	CASSLAPSMNSNQPQHF
NA	TRBJ1-4	TRBV24-1	many	TGTGCCACCAGTGAAGGGTCAACTAATGAAAAACTGTTTTTT	CATSEGSTNEKLFF
NA	TRBJ1-1	TRBV2	many	TGTGCCAGCAGTCCGGTTCTGGGAGGGGAAGCTTTCTTT	CASSPVLGGEAFF
TRBD2	TRBJ2-5	TRBV7-6	NA	TGTGCCAGCAGCTTAGAAGTAGCGGGGGAAGGCCTTCAAGAGACCCAGTACTTC	CASSLEVAGEGLQETQYF
NA	TRBJ1-2	TRBV7-6	NA	NA	CASSLVGAGNTF
NA	TRBJ2-7	TRBV7-9	NA	TGTGCCAGCAGCGGCGCGGGACAGATATCCTACGAGCAGTACTTC	CASSGAGQISYEQYF
NA	TRBJ2-7	TRBV9	many	TGTGCCAGCAGCCCATCGCTGTCCTCCTACGAGCAGTACTTC	CASSPSLSSYEQYF
NA	TRBJ2-7	TRBV11-2	few	TGTGCCAGCAGCTTAGCTACCGAGGGGTACGAGCAGTACTTC	CASSLATEGYEQYF
TRBD2	TRBJ2-7	TRBV15	NA	TGTGCCACCAGCAAGGTCCTAGCGGGCTACGAGCAGTACTTC	CATSKVLAGYEQYF
NA	TRBJ2-1	TRBV4-1	many	TGCGCCAGCAGCTCAATACGGGATGAGCAGTTCTTC	CASSSIRDEQFF
NA	TRBJ2-5	TRBV10-3	NA	TGTGCCATCAGTGAACGTGAGACCCAGTACTTC	CAISERETQYF
TRBD1	TRBJ2-3	TRBV12-3/TRBV12-4	once	TGTGCCAGCAGCATAGGGACAGGGGCAGATACGCAGTATTTT	CASSIGTGADTQYF
TRBD1	TRBJ1-5	TRBV15	large	TGTGCCACCAGCGAAGACAGGGCGAGTCAGCCCCAGCATTTT	CATSEDRASQPQHF
NA	TRBJ2-7	TRBV10-3	few	TGTGCCATCAGTGATCCGGCGGGGAGCTCCTACGAGCAGTACTTC	CAISDPAGSSYEQYF
NA	TRBJ2-1	TRBV25-1	few	TGTGCCAGCTCACCAGAGGTCGCACTCCACTACAATGAGCAGTTCTTC	CASSPEVALHYNEQFF
TRBD2	TRBJ2-7	TRBV7-2	NA	TGTGCCAGCAGCATACTAGCGGGACCCTACGAGCAGTACTTC	CASSILAGPYEQYF
NA	TRBJ1-2	TRBV19	NA	TGTGCCAGTAGTCAACGGGTGGATTATGGCTACACCTTC	CASSQRVDYGYTF
NA	TRBJ1-6	TRBV2	NA	TGTGCCAGCAGTGATAGTGCCGCGAATAATTCACCCCTCCACTTT	CASSDSAANNSPLHF
NA	TRBJ2-5	TRBV25-1	once	TGTGCCAGCAGTGAATCCTACACACTGGGTTGGCAAGAGACCCAGTACTTC	CASSESYTLGWQETQYF
NA	TRBJ2-7	TRBV12-5	once	TGTGCTAGTGGTCCTGGGACGGACTACGAGCAGTACTTC	CASGPGTDYEQYF
NA	TRBJ2-2	TRBV7-9	few	TGTGCCAGCAGCTCCCCGGCCGGGGAGCTGTTTTTT	CASSSPAGELFF